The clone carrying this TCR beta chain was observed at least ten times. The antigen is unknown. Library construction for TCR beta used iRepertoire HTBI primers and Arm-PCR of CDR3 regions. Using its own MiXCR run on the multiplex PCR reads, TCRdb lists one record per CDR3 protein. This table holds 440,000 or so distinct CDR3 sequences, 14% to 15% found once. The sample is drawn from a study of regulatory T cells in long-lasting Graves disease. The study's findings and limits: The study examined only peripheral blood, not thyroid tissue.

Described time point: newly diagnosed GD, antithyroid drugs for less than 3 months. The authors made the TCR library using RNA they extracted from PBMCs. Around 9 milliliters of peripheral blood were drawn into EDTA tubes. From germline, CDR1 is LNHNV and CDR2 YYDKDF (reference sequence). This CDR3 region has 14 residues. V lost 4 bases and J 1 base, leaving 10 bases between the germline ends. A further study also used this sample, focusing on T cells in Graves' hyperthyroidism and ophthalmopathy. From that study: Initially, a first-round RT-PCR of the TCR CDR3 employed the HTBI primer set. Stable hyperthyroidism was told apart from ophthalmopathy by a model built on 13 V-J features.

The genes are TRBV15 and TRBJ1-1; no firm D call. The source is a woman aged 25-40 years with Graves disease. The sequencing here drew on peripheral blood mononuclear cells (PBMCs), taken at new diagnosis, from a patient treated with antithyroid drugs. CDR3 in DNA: TGTGCCACCAGCAAGGCAGGAAAGAACACTGAAGCTTTCTTT. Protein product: CATSKAGKNTEAFF.